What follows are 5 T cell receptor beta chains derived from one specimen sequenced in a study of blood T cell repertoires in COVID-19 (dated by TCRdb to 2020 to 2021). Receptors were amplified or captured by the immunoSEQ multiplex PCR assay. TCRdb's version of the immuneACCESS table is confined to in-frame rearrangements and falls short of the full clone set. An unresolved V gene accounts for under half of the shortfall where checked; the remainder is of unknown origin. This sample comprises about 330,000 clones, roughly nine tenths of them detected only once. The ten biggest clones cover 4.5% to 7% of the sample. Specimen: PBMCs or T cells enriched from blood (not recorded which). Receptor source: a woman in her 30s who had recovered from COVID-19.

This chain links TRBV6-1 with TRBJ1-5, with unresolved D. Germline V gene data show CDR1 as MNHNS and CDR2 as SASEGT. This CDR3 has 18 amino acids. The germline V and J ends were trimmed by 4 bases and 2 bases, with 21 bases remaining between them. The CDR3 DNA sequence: TGTGCCAGCAGTGGGACTGGACTCGTATTCCCGGGCAATCAGCCCCAGCATTTT. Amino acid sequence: CASSGTGLVFPGNQPQHF.

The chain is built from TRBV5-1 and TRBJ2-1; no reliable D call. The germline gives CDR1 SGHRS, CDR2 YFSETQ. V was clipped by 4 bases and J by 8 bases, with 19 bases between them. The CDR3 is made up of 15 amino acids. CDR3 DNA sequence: TGCGCCAGCAGCGGAAGGAATTCACCGGGTGATGAGCAGTTCTTC. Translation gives CASSGRNSPGDEQFF. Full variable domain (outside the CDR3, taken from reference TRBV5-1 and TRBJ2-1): KAGVTQTPRYLIKTRGQQVTLSCSPISGHRSVSWYQQTPGQGLQFLFEYFSETQRNKGNFPGRFSGRQFSNSRSEMNVSTLELGDSALYLCASSGRNSPGDEQFFGPGTRLTVL.

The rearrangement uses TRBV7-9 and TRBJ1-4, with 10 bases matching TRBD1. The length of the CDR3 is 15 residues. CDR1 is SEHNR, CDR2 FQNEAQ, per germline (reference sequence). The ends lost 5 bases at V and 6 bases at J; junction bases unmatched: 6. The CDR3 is CASSPWDRGDEKLFF. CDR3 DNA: TGTGCCAGCAGCCCATGGGACAGGGGTGATGAAAAACTGTTTTTT.

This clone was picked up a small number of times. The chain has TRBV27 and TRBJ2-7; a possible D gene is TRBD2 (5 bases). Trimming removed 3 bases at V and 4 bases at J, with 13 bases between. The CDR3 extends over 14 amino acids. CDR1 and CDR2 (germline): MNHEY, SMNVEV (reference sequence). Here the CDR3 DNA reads TGTGCCAGCAGTTTTTCCCCGACGGGATACGAGCAGTACTTC. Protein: CASSFSPTGYEQYF.

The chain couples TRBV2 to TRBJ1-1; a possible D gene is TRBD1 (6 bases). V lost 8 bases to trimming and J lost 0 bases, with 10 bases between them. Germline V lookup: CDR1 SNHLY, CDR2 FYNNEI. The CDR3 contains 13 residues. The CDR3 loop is CASRDNMNTEAFF. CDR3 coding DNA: TGTGCCAGCCGGGACAACATGAACACTGAAGCTTTCTTT.